One sample yielded the 13 T cell receptor beta chains listed below, sequenced in a study of blood T cell repertoires in COVID-19. Sequencing was performed with immunoSEQ multiplex PCR; in TCRdb, only in-frame clones are kept and a portion is missing. Of about 320,000 clones listed, over 75% were seen once; the top ten hold 5% to 6%. The specimen was PBMCs or T cells enriched from blood (not recorded which). Source of these receptors: a man aged 25 to 45 who had recovered from COVID-19.

The chain carries TRBV5-8 and TRBJ2-3; a weak D match, TRBD1 (6 bases). The CDR3 sequence is 17 residues long. V was trimmed by 4 bases and J by 4 bases, leaving 22 bases between them. Germline CDR1 SGHTS, CDR2 YDEGEE. The CDR3 loop is CASSPHLLGANADTQYF. The CDR3 DNA is TGTGCCAGCAGCCCGCACCTTTTGGGGGCAAACGCAGATACGCAGTATTTT.

The chain couples TRBV12-3 or TRBV12-4 to TRBJ1-5; possibly TRBD1 for D (5 bases). Deletions cut 6 bases from V and 6 bases from J, with 12 bases between. The CDR3 spans 13 residues. The CDR3 nucleotides read TGTGCCAGCAGCTGGGGGGGAGGTCAGCCCCAGCATTTT. This sequence encodes CASSWGGGQPQHF.

The chain recombines TRBV15 with TRBJ1-1; TRBD1 is a possible D gene (5 bases). Germline V lookup: CDR1 LNHNV, CDR2 YYDKDF (reference sequence). The ends were cut back, 0 bases at V and 8 bases at J, with 10 bases in the middle. The CDR3 is made up of 13 amino acids. The CDR3 loop reads CATSREGREEAFF. The DNA of the CDR3 is TGTGCCACCAGCAGAGAGGGCAGGGAAGAAGCTTTCTTT.

The chain couples TRBV21-1 to TRBJ2-7; the table's TRBD2 call for D was not verified on the DNA. TRBV21-1 corresponds to a pseudogene. The CDR3 extends over 17 amino acids. CDR3: CASSKDSGTPTRREQYF. DNA of the CDR3: TGTGCCAGCAGCAAAGATAGTGGGACTCCAACCCGCCGCGAGCAGTACTTC.

The rearrangement links TRBV5-6 to TRBJ2-7; 8 bases match TRBD2. Germline loops: CDR1 SGHDT, CDR2 YYEEEE. The CDR3 extends over 18 amino acids. V was clipped by 1 base and J by 7 bases; unmatched bases: 19. CDR3 in amino acids: CASSLRVGAGLVSREQYF. CDR3 nucleotide sequence: TGTGCCAGCAGCTTGAGGGTAGGGGCGGGACTAGTCTCCCGGGAGCAGTACTTC.

The CDR3 nucleotides are TGTGCCAGCAGCAAAGTGCATACGGCTTTTGTCGGGACAGGGGATAATTCACCCCTCCACTTT. It codes for CASSKVHTAFVGTGDNSPLHF. This chain links TRBV21-1 with TRBJ1-6; TRBD1 is the table's D call, not checked against the DNA. TRBV21-1 is annotated as a pseudogene. The CDR3 extends over 21 amino acids.

The chain joins TRBV13 to TRBJ2-3; 7 nucleotides match TRBD2. The CDR3 loop spans 17 amino acids. CDR1 and CDR2 (germline): PRHDT, FYEKMQ (reference sequence). J lost 6 bases, V lost 4 bases, and 16 bases had no gene match. The CDR3 DNA reads as TGTGCCAGCAGCTCCCGCGGGGGACTGGGGCCACAGGATACGCAGTATTTT. This encodes CASSSRGGLGPQDTQYF. Full variable domain (outside the CDR3, taken from reference TRBV13 and TRBJ2-3): AAGVIQSPRHLIKEKRETATLKCYPIPRHDTVYWYQQGPGQDPQFLISFYEKMQSDKGSIPDRFSAQQFSDYHSELNMSSLELGDSALYFCASSSRGGLGPQDTQYFGPGTRLTVL.

This chain links TRBV29-1 with TRBJ2-1; tentatively, D is TRBD1 (6 bases). Germline values: CDR1 SQVTM, CDR2 ANQGSEA. The CDR3 consists of 15 residues. V was cut by 2 bases and J by 6 bases, with 17 bases left in between. CDR3 amino acids: CSVETRRQAGNEQFF. In nucleotides, the CDR3 is TGCAGCGTTGAAACCCGACGACAGGCGGGCAATGAGCAGTTCTTC.

The J gene is TRBJ2-3, the V gene TRBV7-8; the match to TRBD2 covers 11 bases. Germline V CDR1 and CDR2: SGHVS, FQNEAQ. CDR3 length: 16 amino acids. The V segment lost 1 base and the J segment 4 bases; nucleotides outside the gene matches: 4. The CDR3, as DNA: TGTGCCAGCAGCTTAGTCCTAGCGGGGGGATCAGATACGCAGTATTTT. This translates into CASSLVLAGGSDTQYF.

This clone was observed a single time. The V gene is TRBV11-2, the J gene TRBJ2-4; D perhaps matches TRBD1 (5 bases). The CDR3 consists of 15 residues. Deletions cut 0 bases from V and 4 bases from J, with 10 bases between. The germline V gene has CDR1 SGHAT and CDR2 FQNNGV. The DNA for the CDR3 is TGTGCCAGCAGCTTAGATCCCGACAGAAAAAACATTCAGTACTTC. Protein product: CASSLDPDRKNIQYF. Together with reference TRBV11-2 and TRBJ2-4, the CDR3 gives the full variable domain: EAGVAQSPRYKIIEKRQSVAFWCNPISGHATLYWYQQILGQGPKLLIQFQNNGVVDDSQLPKDRFSAERLKGVDSTLKIQPAKLEDSAVYLCASSLDPDRKNIQYFGAGTRLSVL.

The chain couples TRBV5-1 to TRBJ2-3, with TRBD1 matching 10 bases. The CDR3 length is 16 residues. V was pared by 0 bases and J by 2 bases, with 3 bases of the junction left unmatched. Germline V gives CDR1 SGHRS, CDR2 YFSETQ. The CDR3 DNA reads TGCGCCAGCAGCTTGGGGGGACAGGGGTTCACAGATACGCAGTATTTT. Translation: CASSLGGQGFTDTQYF.

The chain employs TRBV6-6 and TRBJ1-5, with D unclear. This CDR3 comprises 16 residues. Germline assignment: CDR1 MNHNY and CDR2 SVGAGI (reference sequence). Trimming removed 1 base at V and 5 bases at J, with 15 bases between. The CDR3 here is CASSYFESGPDQPQHF. CDR3 in DNA: TGTGCCAGCAGTTACTTTGAAAGTGGGCCAGATCAGCCCCAGCATTTT.

J is TRBJ2-6 and V is TRBV6-5, with D possibly matching TRBD2 (6 bases). CDR3 length: 15 amino acids. Germline CDR1 is MNHEY and CDR2 is SVGAGI. V dropped 7 bases and J dropped 0 bases, with 10 bases sitting between them. This CDR3 reads CASTNGGSGANVLTF. The CDR3 region has the DNA TGTGCCAGCACCAACGGGGGCTCTGGGGCCAACGTCCTGACTTTC.